This T cell receptor beta chain was found in a study of prognosis after radiotherapy for stage I lung cancer. Study in general: In total, some 13 men and 6 women took part as patients, aged 53 to 84 with a median of approximately 77 years.

Broader study findings: Before stereotactic body radiation therapy the median unique TCR clone count was approximately 10,000, and afterwards it fell to about 6,800. There was no determination made of whether the expanded TCR clones were tumor-specific.

This clonotype was recorded many times. The antigen is unknown. The TCR beta CDR3 region was amplified from genomic DNA, with two rounds of multiplex PCR being used for the amplification. Primers were specific to each TRBV and TRBJ gene in first-round PCR. TCRdb recomputed calls from the multiplex PCR reads with MiXCR, one row per CDR3 protein. The sample shows around 16,000 distinct CDR3 sequences, more than 35% of them seen only once. This CDR3 is 16 amino acids long. V lost 3 bases, J lost 3 bases, and 10 bases stayed unmatched. Germline CDR1 SGHDT, CDR2 YYEEEE. V is TRBV5-6 and J is TRBJ2-5; 8 bases match TRBD2. The sequenced sample was PBMCs, obtained before or after stereotactic body radiation therapy (not recorded which). The source is a donor over 45 with non-small cell lung cancer. CDR3 protein: CASSWAGTSRKETQYF. The CDR3 DNA follows: TGTGCCAGCAGCTGGGCCGGGACTAGTAGGAAAGAGACCCAGTACTTC.